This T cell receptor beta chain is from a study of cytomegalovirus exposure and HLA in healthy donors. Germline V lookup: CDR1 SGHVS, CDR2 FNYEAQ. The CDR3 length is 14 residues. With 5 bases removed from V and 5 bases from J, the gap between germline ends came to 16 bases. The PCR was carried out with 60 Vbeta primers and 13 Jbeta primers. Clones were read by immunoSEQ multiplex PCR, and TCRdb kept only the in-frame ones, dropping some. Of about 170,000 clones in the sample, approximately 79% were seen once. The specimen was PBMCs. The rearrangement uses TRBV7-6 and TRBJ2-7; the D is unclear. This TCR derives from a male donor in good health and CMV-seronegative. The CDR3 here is CASSPPVGENEQYF. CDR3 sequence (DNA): TGTGCCAGCAGCCCCCCTGTTGGTGAGAACGAGCAGTACTTC. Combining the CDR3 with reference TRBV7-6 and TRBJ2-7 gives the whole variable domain GAGVSQSPRYKVTKRGQDVALRCDPISGHVSLYWYRQALGQGPEFLTYFNYEAQQDKSGLPNDRFSAERPEGSISTLTIQRTEQRDSAMYRCASSPPVGENEQYFGPGTRLTVT.